This T cell receptor beta chain was obtained from a study of cytomegalovirus exposure and HLA in healthy donors. A remark on this clone: The antigen remains undetermined.

General study points: Later work showed greater clonal expansion in HLA-associated TCR beta chains than in equally common others.

The PCR employed 60 Vbeta primers together with 13 Jbeta primers. Sequencing was performed with immunoSEQ multiplex PCR; in TCRdb, only in-frame clones are kept and a portion is missing. Here the sample table reports 120,000 to 150,000 clones. This clonotype was sampled from a woman aged 45-65 years in good health and CMV-seronegative. The sequencing input was PBMCs.

In DNA form, the CDR3 reads TGTGCCAGCCGCGCGACAGCCTACGAGCAGTACTTC. It yields the protein CASRATAYEQYF. This chain joins TRBV27 and TRBJ2-7, with D possibly being TRBD1 (5 bases). Germline CDR1 is MNHEY and CDR2 is SMNVEV (reference sequence). CDR3 length equals 12 residues. V was pared by 8 bases and J by 2 bases, with 10 bases between.